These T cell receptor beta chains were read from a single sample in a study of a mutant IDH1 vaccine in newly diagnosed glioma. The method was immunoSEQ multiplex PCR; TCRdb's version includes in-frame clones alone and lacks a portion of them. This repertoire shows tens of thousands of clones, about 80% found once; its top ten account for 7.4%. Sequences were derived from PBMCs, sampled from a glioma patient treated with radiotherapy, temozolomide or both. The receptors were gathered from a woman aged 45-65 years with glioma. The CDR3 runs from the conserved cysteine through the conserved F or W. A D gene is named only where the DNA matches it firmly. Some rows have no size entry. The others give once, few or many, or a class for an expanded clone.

TGCGCCAGCAGTGGGGAATCAGGGGAGGATAACTATGGCTACACCTTC,CASSGESGEDNYGYTF,TRBJ1-2,NA,NA,TRBV10-2
TGTGCCAGCAGCCCCCAGGGGGGGGCGGGTAATGGCTACACCTTC,CASSPQGGAGNGYTF,TRBJ1-2,TRBD1,NA,TRBV7-3
TGCAGCGTCCCAGGACTAGCGGGGAGGGCCGGGGAGCTGTTTTTT,CSVPGLAGRAGELFF,TRBJ2-2,TRBD2,NA,TRBV29-1
TGTGCCAGCAGCTACACAGGGAGCTCCTACGAGCAGTACTTC,CASSYTGSSYEQYF,TRBJ2-7,NA,NA,TRBV7-2
TGTGCCAGCAGTGGGAGACAGGGCCTCTTTTCTGGGGCCAACGTCCTGACTTTC,CASSGRQGLFSGANVLTF,TRBJ2-6,TRBD1,NA,TRBV25-1
TGTGCCAGCAGCTCCCACACGACACTTAACACTGAAGCTTTCTTT,CASSSHTTLNTEAFF,TRBJ1-1,NA,NA,TRBV11-3
TGTGCCAGCAGCGTAGGTTCGGGGGCTGTCTATGGCTACACCTTC,CASSVGSGAVYGYTF,TRBJ1-2,NA,NA,TRBV9
TGTGCCATCACCGGGGTAGACAGGGGAGAGCAGTACTTC,CAITGVDRGEQYF,TRBJ2-7,TRBD1,once,TRBV10-3
TGTGCCAGCAATGGTGATAGGGGAACCCCGAACACTGAAGCTTTCTTT,CASNGDRGTPNTEAFF,TRBJ1-1,NA,few,TRBV2
TGTGCCAGCAGCTTGGCGAGACAGGGGTGGACTGAAGCTTTCTTT,CASSLARQGWTEAFF,TRBJ1-1,TRBD1,NA,TRBV5-4
TGTGCCAGCAGTGAGACAGCTTATGGCTACACCTTC,CASSETAYGYTF,TRBJ1-2,NA,NA,TRBV6-1
TGCGCCAGCAGTCAATGGGAAGGTCAGCCCCAGCATTTT,CASSQWEGQPQHF,TRBJ1-5,NA,few,TRBV23-1
TGTGCCAGCTCACCCATACTGGGGGAGGGGGCACCCCTCCACTTT,CASSPILGEGAPLHF,TRBJ1-6,NA,NA,TRBV18
TGTGCCAGTAGTATAGCCCGGGACAGGGAAGCTTTCTTT,CASSIARDREAFF,TRBJ1-1,TRBD1,NA,TRBV19
TGTGCCAGCAGCTTAAGTAACAGGGGCCGGAGCGGGGAGCTGTTTTTT,CASSLSNRGRSGELFF,TRBJ2-2,TRBD1,NA,TRBV7-3
TGTGCCAGCAGTTACTCAACAGGGGGCTCCTACGAGCAGTACTTC,CASSYSTGGSYEQYF,TRBJ2-7,TRBD1,NA,TRBV6-5
TGTGCCAGCACCGGGACGGGAGTCAATCAGCCCCAGCATTTT,CASTGTGVNQPQHF,TRBJ1-5,NA,NA,TRBV2
TGTGCCAGCAGCCGGATTAATGGGGTCACTGAAGCTTTCTTT,CASSRINGVTEAFF,TRBJ1-1,NA,NA,TRBV7-2
TGTGCCAGCAGGGGACAGGGGGAGACCGGGGAGCTGTTTTTT,CASRGQGETGELFF,TRBJ2-2,TRBD1,NA,TRBV2
TGCGCCAGCAGCTTGTCCCCGGGGGTGAAGGACGAGCAGTACTTC,CASSLSPGVKDEQYF,TRBJ2-7,NA,NA,TRBV5-1
TGTGCCAGCAGCGCAGGAAGAGCGGGGGCAAACACCGGGGAGCTGTTTTTT,CASSAGRAGANTGELFF,TRBJ2-2,TRBD2,NA,TRBV2
TGTGCCAGCAGCTCCAAGACTAGCGGGGGGCGGTCCAATGAGCAGTTCTTC,CASSSKTSGGRSNEQFF,TRBJ2-1,TRBD2,NA,TRBV5-4
TGTGCCAGCAGCTTGGCCTCAGGGGGCGTTCAGGGAGAACTGTTTTTT,CASSLASGGVQGELFF,TRBJ1-4,TRBD1,NA,TRBV5-4
TGCGCCAGCAGTGAGGACAGATTCAATCAGCCCCAGCATTTT,CASSEDRFNQPQHF,TRBJ1-5,NA,NA,TRBV10-2
TGTGCCAGCAGCGTTGCGGGGCCCGCAGATACGCAGTATTTT,CASSVAGPADTQYF,TRBJ2-3,NA,NA,TRBV5-4
TGTGCCAGCAGCTTAGCGGGTGACAGGGATAATGAAAAACTGTTTTTT,CASSLAGDRDNEKLFF,TRBJ1-4,TRBD1,once,TRBV7-9
TGTGCCAGCAGTCAGGGCTCCTTTAATTCACCCCTCCACTTT,CASSQGSFNSPLHF,TRBJ1-6,NA,NA,TRBV6-5
TGTGCCTGGAGGGGACAGCGCGATACGCAGTATTTT,CAWRGQRDTQYF,TRBJ2-3,TRBD1,NA,TRBV30
TGTGCCAGCAGCTTGGGGACAGGGCCCTACAATGAGCAGTTCTTC,CASSLGTGPYNEQFF,TRBJ2-1,TRBD1,NA,TRBV9
TGCGCCAGCAGCTTGGAAATGCCCGAGAACACTGAAGCTTTCTTT,CASSLEMPENTEAFF,TRBJ1-1,NA,NA,TRBV5-1
TGTGCCAGCAGCGTTAGTGGGGCAGGTTGGTCCTACGAGCAGTACTTC,CASSVSGAGWSYEQYF,TRBJ2-7,NA,NA,TRBV9